These 31 T cell receptor beta chains share one sample of origin, sequenced in a study of blood T cell repertoires in COVID-19. Sequenced by immunoSEQ multiplex PCR; TCRdb stores in-frame clones only, minus some. The table shows approximately 30,000 clones, with around 92% occurring only once. The sequencing sample was made of peripheral blood. These receptor sequences come from a human donor in a cohort sampled during active COVID-19.

The rearrangement uses TRBV5-1 and TRBJ2-3; D remains ambiguous. The germline V and J ends were trimmed by 4 bases and 1 base, with 7 bases remaining between them. The CDR3 consists of 13 residues. Germline V gene data show CDR1 as SGHRS and CDR2 as YFSETQ. The DNA for the CDR3 is TGCGCCAGCAGCGCTCGGGGCACAGATACGCAGTATTTT. It translates to CASSARGTDTQYF.

The chain couples TRBV2 to TRBJ2-5; D unclear. The germline gives CDR1 SNHLY, CDR2 FYNNEI. Trimming left V 4 bases short and J 5 bases short, with 8 bases between. The CDR3 extends over 12 amino acids. The CDR3 bases are TGTGCCAGCAGTGTGGTTGAGGAGACCCAGTACTTC. This codes for CASSVVEETQYF.

This chain links TRBV5-4 with TRBJ2-7; tentatively, D is TRBD2 (6 bases). This CDR3 comprises 15 residues. Germline V gene sequence: CDR1 SGHNT, CDR2 YYREEE (reference sequence). Trimming removed 0 bases from V and 1 base from J, with 11 bases in between. CDR3 bases: TGTGCCAGCAGCTTGGAACTCCGGGGGTCCTACGAGCAGTACTTC. It encodes CASSLELRGSYEQYF.

J is TRBJ2-1 and V is TRBV5-1; a possible D gene is TRBD2 (6 bases). V was clipped by 3 bases and J by 1 base, with 8 bases between them. Germline values: CDR1 SGHRS, CDR2 YFSETQ. The CDR3 length is 14 residues. CDR3 amino acids: CASSWSGSYNEQFF. CDR3 sequence (DNA): TGCGCCAGCAGCTGGAGCGGGTCCTACAATGAGCAGTTCTTC. Supplemented by reference TRBV5-1 and TRBJ2-1, the full variable domain reads KAGVTQTPRYLIKTRGQQVTLSCSPISGHRSVSWYQQTPGQGLQFLFEYFSETQRNKGNFPGRFSGRQFSNSRSEMNVSTLELGDSALYLCASSWSGSYNEQFFGPGTRLTVL.

This chain connects TRBV7-2 to TRBJ1-3, with D uncertain. CDR3 size: 14 residues. V shed 5 bases and J shed 2 bases, with 10 bases lying between them. Germline loops: CDR1 SGHTA, CDR2 FQGNSA. The CDR3 sequence is CASSLIGAGNTIYF. In DNA form, the CDR3 reads TGTGCCAGCAGCCTTATCGGGGCTGGAAACACCATATATTTT.

The chain has TRBV29-1 and TRBJ2-7, with D maybe TRBD1 (7 bases). Germline CDR1 SQVTM, CDR2 ANQGSEA. This CDR3 region has 15 residues. V dropped 5 bases and J dropped 4 bases, with 21 bases sitting between them. CDR3 bases: TGCAGCGTTCGAGGGGGCCCGGGGGCGATTTACGAGCAGTACTTC. It codes for CSVRGGPGAIYEQYF.

This clone was found once. The rearrangement joins TRBV5-1 to TRBJ2-3; 8 bases agree with TRBD1. The V gene's germline CDR1 is SGHRS and CDR2 YFSETQ. The CDR3 totals 15 residues. V trimming: 4 bases; J trimming: 1 base; junction bases outside the gene matches: 5. CDR3 sequence reads: CASSEGQGGTDTQYF. The DNA for the CDR3 is TGCGCCAGCAGCGAAGGACAGGGTGGCACAGATACGCAGTATTTT.

V usage is TRBV4-3 and J usage is TRBJ2-1; TRBD2 agrees at 11 bases. There are 16 residues in the CDR3. CDR1 LGHNA and CDR2 YSLEER come from the germline V gene. V shed 4 bases and J 4 bases; nucleotides not matched to a gene: 6. CDR3 in amino acids: CASSPRLAGSYNEQFF. CDR3 nucleotides: TGCGCCAGCAGCCCTCGACTAGCGGGGTCGTACAATGAGCAGTTCTTC.

The table lists this clone with a few counts. This chain links TRBV11-2 with TRBJ2-7; possibly TRBD1 for D (6 bases). The CDR3 consists of 14 residues. V gave up 4 bases and J gave up 4 bases, with 14 bases separating them. Germline values: CDR1 SGHAT, CDR2 FQNNGV. In DNA, the CDR3 is TGTGCCAGCAGCTCAAACAGGGCTCGGTACGAGCAGTACTTC. As protein: CASSSNRARYEQYF. Supplemented by reference TRBV11-2 and TRBJ2-7, the full variable domain reads EAGVAQSPRYKIIEKRQSVAFWCNPISGHATLYWYQQILGQGPKLLIQFQNNGVVDDSQLPKDRFSAERLKGVDSTLKIQPAKLEDSAVYLCASSSNRARYEQYFGPGTRLTVT.

The V call is TRBV12-5, the J call TRBJ2-3, with 8 bases fitting TRBD1. The CDR3 is 16 residues long. Germline V CDR1 and CDR2: LGHNT, FRNRAP. After removal of 6 bases from V and 8 bases from J, the junction contained 16 bases not matched to a gene. The CDR3, as DNA: TGTGCTAGTGGCCCGCCCGGACAGGGAGCCCTCACTACGCAGTATTTT. This sequence encodes CASGPPGQGALTTQYF.

The V call is TRBV7-9, the J call TRBJ1-2; a possible D gene is TRBD1 (5 bases). CDR1 and CDR2 from the germline V gene are SEHNR and FQNEAQ (reference sequence). The length of the CDR3 is 15 residues. Trimming removed 0 bases at V and 1 base at J, with 9 bases between. As DNA, the CDR3 is TGTGCCAGCAGCTTAGCAGGGGCCCATAACTATGGCTACACCTTC. This encodes CASSLAGAHNYGYTF.

CDR3 bases: TGTGCCAGCAGTCAGGGGCCAGGCTCCTACGAGCAGTACTTC. Translated: CASSQGPGSYEQYF. This sequence joins TRBV2 and TRBJ2-7, with D maybe TRBD1 (6 bases). Trimming removed 5 bases from V and 0 bases from J, with 11 bases in between. The CDR3 length is 14 residues. CDR1 is SNHLY and CDR2 is FYNNEI in the germline V gene.

The chain has TRBV19 and TRBJ2-7; D is perhaps TRBD2 (5 bases). V was trimmed by 1 base and J by 4 bases, leaving 8 bases between them. Germline-derived CDR1 and CDR2 are LNHDA and SQIVND (reference sequence). The CDR3 has 13 residues. CDR3 loop: CASSIVTGYEQYF. CDR3 bases: TGTGCCAGTAGTATAGTCACGGGGTACGAGCAGTACTTC.

The chain combines TRBV9 with TRBJ1-3, with D unclear. This CDR3 region has 12 residues. Germline CDR1 reads SGDLS; CDR2 reads YYNGEE. The V end was cut by 4 bases, the J end by 8 bases, with 10 bases between. The CDR3 coding sequence is TGTGCCAGCAGCCCCTACGGGGACACCATATATTTT. Amino acid sequence: CASSPYGDTIYF. Full variable domain (remainder filled in from reference TRBV9 and TRBJ1-3): DSGVTQTPKHLITATGQRVTLRCSPRSGDLSVYWYQQSLDQGLQFLIQYYNGEERAKGNILERFSAQQFPDLHSELNLSSLELGDSALYFCASSPYGDTIYFGEGSWLTVV.

The V call is TRBV19, the J call TRBJ1-2; tentative D call: TRBD1 (6 bases). With 6 bases removed from V and 7 bases from J, the gap between germline ends came to 18 bases. This CDR3 is built from 14 residues. Germline lookup yields CDR1 LNHDA and CDR2 SQIVND (reference sequence). DNA for the CDR3: TGTGCCAGTAGCCATCCCCAGGGGTTGGCTGGCTACACCTTC. Translation: CASSHPQGLAGYTF.

The V gene is TRBV7-9, the J gene TRBJ2-7, with TRBD2 matching 8 bases. From germline, CDR1 is SEHNR and CDR2 FQNEAQ (reference sequence). The CDR3 is 13 residues long. V lost 4 bases, J lost 5 bases, and 4 bases stayed unmatched. The CDR3 nucleotides are TGTGCCAGCAGCTCAGCGGGGGAGGACGAGCAGTACTTC. Protein sequence: CASSSAGEDEQYF.

By sample fraction, this clone is medium-sized. The V call is TRBV4-1, the J call TRBJ2-7; D gene unclear. The germline V and J ends were trimmed by 4 bases and 3 bases, with 13 bases remaining between them. This CDR3 region has 14 residues. Germline CDR1 reads MGHRA; CDR2 reads YSYEKL. In nucleotides, the CDR3 is TGCGCCAGCAGCCCCGTCGTTTTGAGCTACGAGCAGTACTTC. It codes for CASSPVVLSYEQYF.

On this clone: The same CDR3 is also encoded by other DNA sequences in this sample. This sequence joins TRBV5-1 and TRBJ2-2, with TRBD2 matching 11 bases. Germline trimming cut 3 bases from V and 1 base from J; bases unmatched to any gene: 2. In germline, CDR1 is SGHRS, CDR2 YFSETQ. This CDR3 has 16 amino acids. CDR3 sequence: CASSSGLAVNTGELFF. The CDR3 DNA is TGCGCCAGCAGCTCGGGACTAGCGGTGAACACCGGGGAGCTGTTTTTT.

This chain joins TRBV9 and TRBJ1-2; D is unresolved. Germline V gene data show CDR1 as SGDLS and CDR2 as YYNGEE. The CDR3 is 12 amino acids. Trimming took off 4 bases at V and 6 bases at J, with 10 bases between the two ends. CDR3 DNA: TGTGCCAGCAGCCCAGTAAACCATGGCTACACCTTC. Its translation: CASSPVNHGYTF.

The table lists this clone with a few counts. The genes are TRBV6-6 and TRBJ1-1; D is perhaps TRBD1 (6 bases). V was trimmed by 2 bases and J by 1 base, leaving 8 bases between them. This CDR3 comprises 14 residues. Germline assignment: CDR1 MNHNY and CDR2 SVGAGI (reference sequence). The CDR3 coding sequence is TGTGCCAGCAGTTACGGGGGCCAGAACACTGAAGCTTTCTTT. Its translation: CASSYGGQNTEAFF.

The genes are TRBV12-5 and TRBJ1-2; D is possibly TRBD1 (5 bases). Trimming shortened V by 1 base and J by 8 bases, and 17 bases separated the two germline ends. Germline CDR1 LGHNT, CDR2 FRNRAP. This CDR3 has 15 amino acids. The CDR3 spells CASGLGPQETGGYTF. The CDR3 coding sequence is TGTGCTAGTGGTTTGGGACCACAGGAGACCGGGGGCTACACCTTC.

In this sample, this clone turned up once. This chain links TRBV27 with TRBJ2-1; D gene uncertain. The CDR3 has 12 residues. Germline-derived CDR1 and CDR2 are MNHEY and SMNVEV (reference sequence). The V end was cut by 4 bases, the J end by 4 bases, with 5 bases between. CDR3 nucleotide sequence: TGTGCCAGCAGTTCCGTATACAATGAGCAGTTCTTC. It encodes CASSSVYNEQFF.

The chain combines TRBV5-4 with TRBJ1-1; tentatively, D is TRBD1 (6 bases). V was trimmed by 4 bases and J by 5 bases, leaving 9 bases between them. Germline CDR1 and CDR2: SGHNT and YYREEE (reference sequence). This CDR3 region has 12 residues. The CDR3 sequence is CASSEGETEAFF. In nucleotides, the CDR3 is TGTGCCAGCAGCGAGGGGGAAACTGAAGCTTTCTTT. Drawing the rest from reference TRBV5-4 and TRBJ1-1, the complete variable domain is ETGVTQSPTHLIKTRGQQVTLRCSSQSGHNTVSWYQQALGQGPQFIFQYYREEENGRGNFPPRFSGLQFPNYSSELNVNALELDDSALYLCASSEGETEAFFGQGTRLTVV.

J is TRBJ2-3 and V is TRBV11-1, with 12 bases aligning to TRBD2. Germline CDR1 SGHAT, CDR2 FQDESV (reference sequence). The CDR3 is made up of 15 amino acids. V dropped 6 bases and J dropped 1; count of bases not matched to a gene: 2. The CDR3 DNA follows: TGTGCCAGCAGGTCTAGCGGGGGGGGCACAGATACGCAGTATTTT. Its translation is CASRSSGGGTDTQYF.

The chain has TRBV5-1 and TRBJ1-1, with D possibly matching TRBD1 (5 bases). Germline V lookup: CDR1 SGHRS, CDR2 YFSETQ. V lost 0 bases to trimming and J lost 6 bases, with 15 bases between them. The CDR3 extends over 15 amino acids. CDR3 sequence reads: CASSLDGGGVSEAFF. CDR3 DNA: TGCGCCAGCAGCTTGGATGGCGGGGGGGTTTCTGAAGCTTTCTTT.

The V call is TRBV5-1, the J call TRBJ2-3, with 9 bases identical to TRBD2. The germline V gene encodes CDR1 SGHRS and CDR2 YFSETQ. The CDR3 is 16 residues long. J gave up 4 bases and V 0 bases, and 6 bases lay outside the gene matches. CDR3 in amino acids: CASSLEAGGPADTQYF. The CDR3 bases are TGCGCCAGCAGCTTGGAGGCGGGGGGGCCCGCAGATACGCAGTATTTT.

The rearrangement links TRBV6-2 or TRBV6-3 to TRBJ1-1; D gene unclear. The CDR3 contains 11 residues. V was clipped by 5 bases and J by 6 bases, with 7 bases between them. Germline V gives CDR1 MNHEY, CDR2 SVGEGT. CDR3 amino acids: CASSGVSEAFF. For the CDR3, the DNA is TGTGCCAGCAGTGGAGTTTCTGAAGCTTTCTTT.

The V gene is TRBV30, the J gene TRBJ1-2; TRBD1 matches at 9 bases. Germline CDR1 is GTSNPN and CDR2 is SVGIG (reference sequence). The ends lost 8 bases at V and 8 bases at J; junction bases unmatched: 6. This CDR3 has 11 residues. The CDR3 protein is CARTGVGGYTF. The CDR3 bases are TGTGCCCGGACAGGGGTTGGGGGCTACACCTTC.

This clone was recorded only once. The V gene is TRBV10-2, the J gene TRBJ1-6; D not certain. The CDR3 covers 15 residues. The germline CDR1 and CDR2 sequences are WSHSY and SAAADI. The V end lost 2 bases, the J end lost 0 bases, and 5 bases lay between the germline ends. The chain's CDR3 is CASSEGSSYNSPLHF. The CDR3 bases are TGCGCCAGCAGTGAGGGGAGCTCCTATAATTCACCCCTCCACTTT.

DNA of the CDR3: TGTGCCAGTAGTGGAATGACGGGGTCGTATGGCTACACCTTC. It is translated as CASSGMTGSYGYTF. The J gene is TRBJ1-2, the V gene TRBV19; no clear D gene. The V end was cut by 5 bases, the J end by 5 bases, with 15 bases between. This CDR3 is built from 14 residues. Germline V gene data show CDR1 as LNHDA and CDR2 as SQIVND (reference sequence).

The V and J genes are TRBV5-1 and TRBJ2-1; 15 bases fit TRBD2. The length of the CDR3 is 17 residues. Trimming took 3 bases from V and 2 from J; bases not matched to a gene: 3. Germline CDR1 is SGHRS and CDR2 is YFSETQ. CDR3 loop: CASSWGLAGGAYNEQFF. The CDR3 nucleotides are TGCGCCAGCAGCTGGGGACTAGCGGGGGGCGCCTACAATGAGCAGTTCTTC.